This T cell receptor (beta chain) was identified during a study of OX40 agonist ivuxolimab in advanced cancers. Whole-study context: Hepatocellular carcinoma, melanoma, renal cell or head and neck cancer affected the dose-escalation patients. Of the participants, 35% to 50% had some prior anti-PD-1, anti-PD-L1 or anti-CTLA-4 therapy, which was allowed.

Study-wide points: There was clonal expansion of CD4+ and CD8+ blood T cells by week 6 at 0.1 to 3.0 mg/kg.

CDR1 is MDHEN, CDR2 SYDVKM, per germline. The trim removed 4 bases at V and 2 bases at J, leaving 8 bases unmatched. The CDR3 length is 16 residues. On cycle 4 day 1 and cycle 7 day 1, as well as at baseline, blood was sampled. With regard to this clone: The antigen is undetermined.

Clones were read by immunoSEQ multiplex PCR, and TCRdb kept only the in-frame ones, dropping some. This sample has about 38,000 clones, with around three quarters found just once. The chain carries TRBV28 and TRBJ2-3; 8 bases fit TRBD1. The TCR originated in an adult with an advanced solid tumor such as melanoma, head and neck, liver or kidney cancer. The specimen was CD4+ or CD8+ T cells sorted from blood, collected in a trial of the OX40 agonist ivuxolimab. The CDR3 region is CASSSRTGTVTDTQYF. CDR3 nucleotides: TGTGCCAGCAGTTCTCGGACAGGGACCGTCACAGATACGCAGTATTTT.